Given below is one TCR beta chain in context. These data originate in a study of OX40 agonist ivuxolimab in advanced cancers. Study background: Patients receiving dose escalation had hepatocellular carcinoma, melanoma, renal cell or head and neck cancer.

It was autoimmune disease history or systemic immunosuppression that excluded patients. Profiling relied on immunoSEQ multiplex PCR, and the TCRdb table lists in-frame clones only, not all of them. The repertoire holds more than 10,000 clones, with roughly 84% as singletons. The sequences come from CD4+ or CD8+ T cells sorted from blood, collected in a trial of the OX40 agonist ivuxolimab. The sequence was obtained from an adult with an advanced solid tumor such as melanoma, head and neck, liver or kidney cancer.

CDR3 residues: CAILPLPGGGGYTF. The CDR3 DNA is TGTGCCATCCTACCCCTCCCCGGGGGGGGTGGCTACACCTTC. The rearrangement uses TRBV14 and TRBJ1-2, with a tentative D call TRBD1 (5 bases). V was cut by 10 bases and J by 7 bases, with 22 bases left in between. The germline V gene encodes CDR1 SGHDN and CDR2 FVKESK. The CDR3 spans 14 residues.